A selection of T cell receptor beta chains follows, all from one sample in a study of blood T cells in healthy people across ages. TCRdb reprocessed the 5' RACE reads with MiXCR, giving one entry per CDR3 protein. The sample lists about 1.6 million distinct CDR3 sequences, 34% occurring once. Sequenced: blood. The receptors here all came from a woman in her 30s in good health. CDR3s include the opening cysteine and the closing phenylalanine or tryptophan. The D gene is left open where the match is weak.

j_call,v_call,d_call,cdr3_aa
TRBJ2-2,TRBV27,-,CASTISGGEGATGELFF
TRBJ2-7,TRBV20-1,-,CSALNPGHYEQYF
TRBJ2-1,TRBV27,TRBD1,CASSLRRTGYHEQFF
TRBJ2-5,TRBV27,TRBD2,CASSAGAGGGEAQYF
TRBJ2-5,TRBV15,-,CATSRASGVTQYF
TRBJ2-3,TRBV9,-,CASSDTSTDTQYF
TRBJ1-4,TRBV5-6,-,CASSLAENEKLFF
TRBJ2-7,TRBV3-1,-,CASSQVGGREQYF
TRBJ1-3,TRBV25-1,TRBD1,CASSEGRGYSGNTIYF
TRBJ2-5,TRBV29-1,TRBD2,CSVERLAGETQYF
TRBJ1-1,TRBV7-2,-,CASGRARDTEAFF
TRBJ2-3,TRBV5-6,-,CASPVEGKDTQYF
TRBJ2-1,TRBV5-1,TRBD2,CASSSGGGSSYNEQFF
TRBJ2-1,TRBV20-1,-,CSARASGPLDVKQFF
-,TRBV27,TRBD1,CASRPFGQVGDEQYF
TRBJ2-7,TRBV20-1,-,CSATVRVNEQYF
TRBJ2-1,TRBV2,-,CASSERSGAYNEQFF
TRBJ2-7,TRBV4-1,-,CASSHERGTSYEQYF
TRBJ2-6,TRBV24-1,-,CATSDGSGANVLTF
TRBJ2-1,TRBV21-1,-,CASSVTPGLVSYNEQFF
TRBJ1-1,TRBV6-6,TRBD1,CASSHRGVEAEAFF
TRBJ2-7,TRBV20-1,-,CSAQRPGVYEQYF
TRBJ1-4,TRBV4-1,-,CASSQGVQGRGFATNEKLFF
TRBJ2-4,TRBV11-3,TRBD2,CASSRSAQTSDPAKNIQYF
TRBJ2-7,TRBV5-1,-,CASSLEGDYEQYF
TRBJ2-3,TRBV7-2,-,CASSLGIAVLTDTQYF
TRBJ2-7,TRBV20-1,-,CSARGPSAVYEQYF
TRBJ2-3,TRBV15,-,CATSGSTDTQYF
TRBJ2-7,TRBV5-5,-,CASSLARGVHEQYF
TRBJ1-4,TRBV15,-,CATSRDRWTYSTNEKLFF
TRBJ1-1,TRBV28,TRBD1,CASSSRTGPEAFF
TRBJ1-2,TRBV5-5,TRBD1,CASSEGQRFYGCTF
-,TRBV20-1,TRBD2,CSAQGTSVPHEQYF
TRBJ1-1,TRBV4-1,-,CAGSLRAEMNTEAFF
TRBJ1-2,TRBV4-2,-,CASSPDRRGCGYTF
TRBJ2-5,TRBV9,-,CASSSAPRGGETQYF
TRBJ2-3,TRBV20-1,-,CSARSSGSTDTQYF
TRBJ1-1,TRBV5-1,TRBD1,CASSPGQGENTEAFF
TRBJ2-1,TRBV28,TRBD2,CASSFQCGGSNEQFF
TRBJ2-1,TRBV3-1,TRBD2,CASSHPGQREFEQFF
TRBJ2-2,TRBV7-2,-,CASRGIEAGELFF
TRBJ1-1,TRBV20-1,-,CSADVRKNTEAFF
TRBJ2-7,TRBV3-1,-,CASSQDTNFNYEQYF
TRBJ2-1,TRBV5-4,-,CASSLGGLDNEQFF
TRBJ1-5,TRBV24-1,-,CATGSQGQPQHF
TRBJ1-6,TRBV9,TRBD1,CASSPMLGQSNSPLHF
TRBJ2-1,TRBV9,-,CASSVAPTRPNNEQFF